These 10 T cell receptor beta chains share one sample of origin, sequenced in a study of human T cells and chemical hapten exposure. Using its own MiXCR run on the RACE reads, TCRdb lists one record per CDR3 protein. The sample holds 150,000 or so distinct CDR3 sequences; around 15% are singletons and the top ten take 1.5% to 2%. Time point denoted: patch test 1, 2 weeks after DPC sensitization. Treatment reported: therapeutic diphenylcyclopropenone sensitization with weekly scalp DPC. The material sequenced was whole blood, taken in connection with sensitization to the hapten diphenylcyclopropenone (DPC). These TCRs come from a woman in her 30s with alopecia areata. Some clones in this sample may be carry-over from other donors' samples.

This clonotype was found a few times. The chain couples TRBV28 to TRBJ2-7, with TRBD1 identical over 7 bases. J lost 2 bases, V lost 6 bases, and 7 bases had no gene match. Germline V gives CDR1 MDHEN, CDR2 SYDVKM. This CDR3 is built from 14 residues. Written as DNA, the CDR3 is TGTGCCAGCAGCGCCTCCGACAGGGCCTACGAGCAGTACTTC. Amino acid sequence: CASSASDRAYEQYF.

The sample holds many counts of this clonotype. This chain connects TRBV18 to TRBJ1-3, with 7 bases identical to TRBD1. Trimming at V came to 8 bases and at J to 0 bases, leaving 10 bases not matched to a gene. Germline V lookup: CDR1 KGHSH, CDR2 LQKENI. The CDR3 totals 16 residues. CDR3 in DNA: TGTGCCAGCGCGGGACAGCAGACCGTCTCTGGAAACACCATATATTTT. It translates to CASAGQQTVSGNTIYF.

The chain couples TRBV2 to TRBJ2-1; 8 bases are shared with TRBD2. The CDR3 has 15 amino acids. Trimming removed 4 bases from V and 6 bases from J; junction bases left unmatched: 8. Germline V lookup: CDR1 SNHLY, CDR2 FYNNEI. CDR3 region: CASSVGPGGGNEQFF. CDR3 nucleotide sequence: TGTGCCAGCAGTGTAGGGCCCGGGGGGGGCAATGAGCAGTTCTTC.

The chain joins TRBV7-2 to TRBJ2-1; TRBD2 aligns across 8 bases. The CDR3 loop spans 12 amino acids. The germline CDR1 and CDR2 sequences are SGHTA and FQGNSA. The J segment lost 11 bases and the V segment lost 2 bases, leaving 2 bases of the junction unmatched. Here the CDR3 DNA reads TGTGCCAGCAGCTTATCTAGCGGGCAGCAGTTCTTC. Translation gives CASSLSSGQQFF.

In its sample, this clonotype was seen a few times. This chain's CDR3 is CASLGGQGDEKLFF. The CDR3 nucleotides read TGTGCCAGCCTGGGCGGACAGGGAGACGAAAAACTGTTTTTT. J is TRBJ1-4 and V is TRBV7-9; 8 positions agree with TRBD1. V shed 8 bases, J shed 8 bases, and the junction held 10 bases outside the gene matches. CDR3 length: 14 residues. Germline V lookup: CDR1 SEHNR, CDR2 FQNEAQ (reference sequence).

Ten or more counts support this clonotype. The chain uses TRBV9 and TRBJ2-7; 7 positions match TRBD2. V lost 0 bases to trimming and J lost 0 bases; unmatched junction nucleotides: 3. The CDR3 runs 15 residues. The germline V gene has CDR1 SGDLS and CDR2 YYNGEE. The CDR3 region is CASSVESGNSYEQYF. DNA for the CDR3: TGTGCCAGCAGCGTAGAAAGCGGGAACTCCTACGAGCAGTACTTC.

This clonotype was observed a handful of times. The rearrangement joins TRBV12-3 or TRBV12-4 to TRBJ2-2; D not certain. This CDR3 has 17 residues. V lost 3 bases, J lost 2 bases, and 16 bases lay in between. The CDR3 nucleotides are TGTGCCAGCAGTTTCGCGACACAGACGGTTAACACCGGGGAGCTGTTTTTT. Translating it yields CASSFATQTVNTGELFF.

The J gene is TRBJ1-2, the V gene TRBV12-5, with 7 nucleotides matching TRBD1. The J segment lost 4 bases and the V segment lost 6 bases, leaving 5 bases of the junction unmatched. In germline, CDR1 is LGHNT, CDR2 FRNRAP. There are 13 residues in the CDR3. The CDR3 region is CASGSDRAYGYTF. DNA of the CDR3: TGTGCTAGTGGCTCTGACAGGGCCTATGGCTACACCTTC.

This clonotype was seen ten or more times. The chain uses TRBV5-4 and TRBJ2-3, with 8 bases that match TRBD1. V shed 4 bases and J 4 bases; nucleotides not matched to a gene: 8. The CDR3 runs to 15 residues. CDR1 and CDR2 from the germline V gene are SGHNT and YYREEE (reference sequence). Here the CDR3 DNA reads TGTGCCAGCAGCGGTCCGGGACAGGCACCAGATACGCAGTATTTT. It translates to CASSGPGQAPDTQYF.

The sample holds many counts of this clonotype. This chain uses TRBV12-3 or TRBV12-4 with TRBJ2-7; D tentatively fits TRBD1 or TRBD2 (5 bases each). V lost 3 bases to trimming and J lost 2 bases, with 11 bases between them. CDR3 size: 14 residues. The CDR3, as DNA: TGTGCCAGCAGTTTGCCGGGGACCACCTACGAGCAGTACTTC. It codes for CASSLPGTTYEQYF.